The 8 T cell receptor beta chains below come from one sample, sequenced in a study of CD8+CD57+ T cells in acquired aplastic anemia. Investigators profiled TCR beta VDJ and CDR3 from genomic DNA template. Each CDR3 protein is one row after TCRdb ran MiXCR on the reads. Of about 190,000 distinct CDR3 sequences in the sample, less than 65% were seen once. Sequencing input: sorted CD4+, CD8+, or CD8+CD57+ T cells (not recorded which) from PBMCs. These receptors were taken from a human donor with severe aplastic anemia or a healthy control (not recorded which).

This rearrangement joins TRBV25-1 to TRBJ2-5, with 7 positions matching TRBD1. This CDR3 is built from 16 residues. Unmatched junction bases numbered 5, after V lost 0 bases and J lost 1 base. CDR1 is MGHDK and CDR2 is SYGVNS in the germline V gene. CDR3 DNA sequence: TGTGCCAGCAGTGAATATGGGACAGATCTCCAAGAGACCCAGTACTTC. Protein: CASSEYGTDLQETQYF.

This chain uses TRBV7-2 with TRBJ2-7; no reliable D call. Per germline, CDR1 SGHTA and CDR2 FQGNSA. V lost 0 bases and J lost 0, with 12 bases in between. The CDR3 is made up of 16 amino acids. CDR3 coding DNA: TGTGCCAGCAGCTTAGCGACGCGGCCAAGCTCCTACGAGCAGTACTTC. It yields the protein CASSLATRPSSYEQYF.

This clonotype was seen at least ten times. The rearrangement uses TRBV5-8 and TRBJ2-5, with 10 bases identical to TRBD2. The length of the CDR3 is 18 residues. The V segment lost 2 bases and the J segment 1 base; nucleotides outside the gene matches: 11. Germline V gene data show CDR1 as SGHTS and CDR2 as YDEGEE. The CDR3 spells CASSFLKASGGFQETQYF. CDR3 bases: TGTGCCAGCAGCTTCCTTAAAGCTAGCGGGGGCTTCCAAGAGACCCAGTACTTC.

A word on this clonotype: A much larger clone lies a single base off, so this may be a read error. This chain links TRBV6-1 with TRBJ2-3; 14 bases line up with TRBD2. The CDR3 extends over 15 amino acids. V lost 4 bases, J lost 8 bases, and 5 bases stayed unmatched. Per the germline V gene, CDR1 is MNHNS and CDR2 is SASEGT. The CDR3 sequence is CASSGLAGGPGTQYF. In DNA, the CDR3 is TGTGCCAGCAGTGGACTAGCGGGGGGGCCAGGTACGCAGTATTTT.

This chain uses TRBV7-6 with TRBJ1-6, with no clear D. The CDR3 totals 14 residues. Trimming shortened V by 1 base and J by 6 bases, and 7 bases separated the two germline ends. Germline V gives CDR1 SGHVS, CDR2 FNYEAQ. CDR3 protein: CASSLGQINSPLHF. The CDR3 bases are TGTGCCAGCAGCTTAGGGCAGATTAATTCACCCCTCCACTTT.

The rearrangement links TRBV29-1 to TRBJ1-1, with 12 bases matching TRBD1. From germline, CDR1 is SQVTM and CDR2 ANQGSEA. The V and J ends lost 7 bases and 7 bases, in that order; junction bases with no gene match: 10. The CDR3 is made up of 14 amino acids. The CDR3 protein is CSALDGTGGLEAFF. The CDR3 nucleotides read TGCAGCGCTCTGGATGGGACAGGGGGCCTTGAAGCTTTCTTT.

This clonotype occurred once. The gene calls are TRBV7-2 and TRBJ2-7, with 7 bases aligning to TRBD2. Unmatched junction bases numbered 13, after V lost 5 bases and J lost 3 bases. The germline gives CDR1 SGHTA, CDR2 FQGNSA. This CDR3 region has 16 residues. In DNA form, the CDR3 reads TGTGCCAGCAGCCACCCCTCTTGGGCTAGCGGCTACGAGCAGTACTTC. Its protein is CASSHPSWASGYEQYF.

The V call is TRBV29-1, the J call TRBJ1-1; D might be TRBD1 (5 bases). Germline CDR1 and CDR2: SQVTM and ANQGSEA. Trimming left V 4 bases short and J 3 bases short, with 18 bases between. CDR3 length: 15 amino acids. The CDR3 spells CSVGAEGGADTEAFF. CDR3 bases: TGCAGCGTTGGAGCAGAAGGCGGGGCGGACACTGAAGCTTTCTTT.